The 17 T cell receptor beta chains below all came from one sample that was sequenced in a study of CD8+ T cells in alopecia areata (dated by TCRdb to the late 2010s). Library method: the immunoSEQ multiplex PCR assay. RNA was extracted from all samples and reverse transcribed into cDNA, which served as template for TCR sequencing. TCRdb retrieved this table from immuneACCESS and kept in-frame rearrangements only. Not all clones are present; in checked studies, unresolved V genes account for under half, and no reason is known for the remainder. Counted in this sample were around 100,000 clones; 55% to 70% of them appeared once. The top ten hold roughly 15% of the sample. Taken with the paper, the label for treatment or condition translates to: oral pan-JAK inhibitor, 5-10 mg twice daily. This specimen was CD8+ T cells sorted from blood, taken at roughly week 55, from a patient treated with tofacitinib. The receptors come from a human donor with alopecia areata.

The J gene is TRBJ1-2, the V gene TRBV29-1; a weak D match, TRBD1 (6 bases). V was pared by 4 bases and J by 6 bases, with 12 bases between. This CDR3 has 12 amino acids. Germline CDR1 is SQVTM and CDR2 is ANQGSEA. CDR3 amino acids: CSVGGLQDGYTF. The CDR3 DNA is TGCAGCGTTGGGGGGCTCCAGGATGGCTACACCTTC.

The V call is TRBV27, the J call TRBJ2-7; the D gene is possibly TRBD2 (5 bases). V was cut by 5 bases and J by 2 bases, with 10 bases left in between. This CDR3 region has 13 residues. Germline V gene lookup returns CDR1 MNHEY and CDR2 SMNVEV (reference sequence). The CDR3 region is CASSGGFTYEQYF. In DNA, the CDR3 is TGTGCCAGCAGTGGCGGGTTTACCTACGAGCAGTACTTC.

This clone has a handful of counts. The V gene is TRBV29-1, the J gene TRBJ2-5; D possibly corresponds to TRBD2 (5 bases). In germline, CDR1 is SQVTM, CDR2 ANQGSEA. V was shortened by 5 bases and J by 7 bases, with 14 bases between the two germline ends. The CDR3 runs 12 residues. The CDR3 DNA reads TGCAGCGTTCCCGGGGAGAAAGGGACCCAGTACTTC. Translation gives CSVPGEKGTQYF.

The chain has TRBV6-1 and TRBJ2-3; no definite D call. Germline-derived CDR1 and CDR2 are MNHNS and SASEGT. V lost 2 bases, J lost 2 bases, and 17 bases lay in between. The CDR3 spans 17 residues. The CDR3 DNA follows: TGTGCCAGCAGTGAAAGGTTAGGTGAGGTCTCCACAGATACGCAGTATTTT. Translated: CASSERLGEVSTDTQYF.

The chain has TRBV5-1 and TRBJ2-3, with 7 bases that match TRBD1. The ends lost 1 base at V and 1 base at J; junction bases unmatched: 3. The CDR3 loop spans 15 amino acids. Germline V gene data show CDR1 as SGHRS and CDR2 as YFSETQ. Here the CDR3 reads CASSLKDRRTDTQYF. In nucleotides, the CDR3 is TGCGCCAGCAGCTTGAAGGACAGGCGCACAGATACGCAGTATTTT.

This clone occurred a few times. V is TRBV5-1 and J is TRBJ2-3; 7 positions match TRBD2. V shed 7 bases and J 6 bases; nucleotides not matched to a gene: 11. This CDR3 contains 14 residues. Germline V gene sequence: CDR1 SGHRS, CDR2 YFSETQ. The CDR3 DNA follows: TGCGCCAGCGCGAGGGCTAGCGGTATGGATACGCAGTATTTT. Translation: CASARASGMDTQYF.

This clone turned up a few times. V gene TRBV29-1 combines with J gene TRBJ2-1, with no clear D. The germline V gene has CDR1 SQVTM and CDR2 ANQGSEA. V dropped 6 bases and J dropped 0 bases, with 6 bases sitting between them. This CDR3 has 12 amino acids. CDR3 coding DNA: TGCAGCGTAGTAAGCTCCTACAATGAGCAGTTCTTC. Its translation is CSVVSSYNEQFF.

V and J are TRBV5-1 and TRBJ2-7; D remains unclear. The germline V gene encodes CDR1 SGHRS and CDR2 YFSETQ. The CDR3 is 15 amino acids. Trimming removed 1 base from V and 3 bases from J, with 14 bases in between. CDR3 bases: TGCGCCAGCAGCTTGTTATTCAGGAATATCTACGAGCAGTACTTC. Its protein is CASSLLFRNIYEQYF.

V usage is TRBV9 and J usage is TRBJ1-5; 7 bases map to TRBD1. Germline lookup yields CDR1 SGDLS and CDR2 YYNGEE. CDR3 length: 15 residues. Trimming removed 3 bases from V and 0 bases from J; junction bases left unmatched: 3. The CDR3 nucleotides are TGTGCCAGCAGCGGAGACAGGGATAGCAATCAGCCCCAGCATTTT. This sequence encodes CASSGDRDSNQPQHF.

This rearrangement joins TRBV30 to TRBJ1-2; D remains unclear. CDR1 GTSNPN and CDR2 SVGIG come from the germline V gene (reference sequence). V dropped 1 base and J dropped 4 bases, with 10 bases sitting between them. CDR3 size: 13 residues. CDR3 in DNA: TGTGCCTGGAGTGGTAGCAGAGGCTATGGCTACACCTTC. This encodes CAWSGSRGYGYTF.

This clone was picked up one time. In nucleotides, the CDR3 is TGTGCCAGCAGCTCCCGACAGGGCCTCTATGGCTACACCTTC. Translated: CASSSRQGLYGYTF. This chain connects TRBV7-9 to TRBJ1-2; 7 bases are shared with TRBD1. V shed 4 bases, J shed 4 bases, and the junction held 6 bases outside the gene matches. CDR3 length equals 14 residues. Germline lookup yields CDR1 SEHNR and CDR2 FQNEAQ (reference sequence).

J is TRBJ1-3 and V is TRBV30; weak D call: TRBD1 (5 bases). Per germline, CDR1 GTSNPN and CDR2 SVGIG (reference sequence). This CDR3 has 14 residues. Trimming cost V 4 bases and J 2 bases, with 12 bases left between them. CDR3 amino acids: CAWMEGRTGNTIYF. CDR3 nucleotides: TGTGCCTGGATGGAGGGGAGGACTGGAAACACCATATATTTT.

In DNA, the CDR3 is TGCAGCGTTGAAGGGCAGCGAGACGGGACAGCAATCACAGATACGCAGTATTTT. Its protein product is CSVEGQRDGTAITDTQYF. The V call is TRBV29-1, the J call TRBJ2-3; 7 bases agree with TRBD1. The CDR3 covers 18 residues. The germline gives CDR1 SQVTM, CDR2 ANQGSEA. Unmatched junction bases numbered 15, after V lost 1 base and J lost 2 bases.

This clone was recorded a few times. This chain connects TRBV2 to TRBJ2-7; D remains unclear. The germline gives CDR1 SNHLY, CDR2 FYNNEI. The V gene lost 5 bases and the J gene lost 6 bases, with 17 bases spanning the gap. This CDR3 spans 14 amino acids. The CDR3 bases are TGTGCCAGCAGTCCGGCCCAGACCCTCCTCGAGCAGTACTTC. This encodes CASSPAQTLLEQYF.

Worth noting for this clone: In the same sample, other DNA sequences code for this CDR3. The V gene is TRBV5-1, the J gene TRBJ2-7, with D perhaps TRBD1 (5 bases). The germline CDR1 and CDR2 sequences are SGHRS and YFSETQ. This CDR3 is 14 amino acids long. V lost 3 bases to trimming and J lost 2 bases, with 12 bases between them. The CDR3 DNA reads TGCGCCAGCAGCTCAATGCAGGGTACCTACGAGCAGTACTTC. As protein: CASSSMQGTYEQYF.

This clone was detected only a few times. The CDR3 here is CASSPTSIHNEQFF. In DNA form, the CDR3 reads TGTGCCAGCAGTCCGACTAGTATTCACAATGAGCAGTTCTTC. This chain connects TRBV27 to TRBJ2-1; TRBD2 is a possible D gene (6 bases). Trimming stripped 5 bases from V and 5 bases from J, with 13 bases between. CDR3 length: 14 amino acids. The germline gives CDR1 MNHEY, CDR2 SMNVEV (reference sequence).

This clone ranks as medium-sized. Other DNA variants within this sample encode the same CDR3. The V and J genes are TRBV5-6 and TRBJ1-4; D remains unclear. The ends were cut back, 1 base at V and 0 bases at J, with 4 bases in the middle. Germline-derived CDR1 and CDR2 are SGHDT and YYEEEE. CDR3 length equals 14 residues. The CDR3 protein is CASSLIATNEKLFF. Here the CDR3 DNA reads TGTGCCAGCAGCTTGATTGCAACTAATGAAAAACTGTTTTTT.